This T cell receptor (beta chain) was obtained from a study of blood T cells in healthy people across ages. General study points: Changes seen in expanded clonotypes were possibly confounded by donor CMV status left unknown. The long-lived group displayed more naive CD4+ cells, plus higher diversity, than the aged donors did.

Germline V gene sequence: CDR1 LGHNA, CDR2 YNFKEQ. V lost 3 bases and J 5 bases, leaving 11 bases between the germline ends. This CDR3 has 13 amino acids. Regarding this clonotype: The antigen is unknown.

The authors ran a second PCR of roughly 6 to 12 cycles using a sample-barcoded 5' primer and a J-beta primer mix. TCRdb processed the 5' RACE reads anew with MiXCR; each CDR3 protein has one entry. Of approximately 700,000 distinct CDR3 sequences listed, approximately 31% are singletons. This clonotype originated in a woman of 80 years or more in good health. This chain connects TRBV4-2 to TRBJ2-7; D is unresolved. The specimen sequenced was blood. CDR3 nucleotide sequence: TGTGCCAGCAGCCAGGGGAATAGCAACGAGCAGTACTTC. Its translation: CASSQGNSNEQYF.